The clone carrying this TCR beta chain was seen more than once but under ten times. Original processing methods: How many nucleated cells were present was estimated from reference gene primer amplification. The table came from immunoSEQ multiplex PCR; TCRdb's copy has only in-frame clones and leaves some out. The V and J calls and clone size come from that table; D and trimming were worked out from the DNA. The table has around 250,000 clones, 70% to 90% seen once. V was cut by 3 bases and J by 5 bases, with 14 bases left in between. CDR3 length equals 15 residues. Germline CDR1 is WNHNN and CDR2 is SYGVQD (reference sequence). The entry originates in a study of blood T cell repertoires in COVID-19.

The chain joins TRBV10-1 to TRBJ2-1, with D tentatively TRBD2 (6 bases). The sequence was obtained from a man aged 18 to 29 who had recovered from COVID-19. Sequences were obtained from PBMCs or T cells enriched from blood (not recorded which). The DNA of the CDR3 is TGCGCCAGCAGTGATAGCGGAGAAATCCACAATGAGCAGTTCTTC. Protein: CASSDSGEIHNEQFF.